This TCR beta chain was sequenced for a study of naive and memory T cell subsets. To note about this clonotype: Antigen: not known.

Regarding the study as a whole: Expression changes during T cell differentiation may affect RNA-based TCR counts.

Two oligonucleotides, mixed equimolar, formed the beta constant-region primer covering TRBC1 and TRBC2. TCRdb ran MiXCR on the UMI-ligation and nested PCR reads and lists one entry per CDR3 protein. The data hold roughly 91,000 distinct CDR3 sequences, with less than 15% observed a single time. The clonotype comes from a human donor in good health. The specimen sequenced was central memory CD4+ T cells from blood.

The CDR3 loop is CASSPSGVGEQYF. DNA for the CDR3: TGTGCCAGCTCACCTTCAGGGGTTGGCGAGCAGTACTTC. The V call is TRBV18, the J call TRBJ2-7; D is possibly TRBD1 (6 bases). The CDR3 length is 13 residues. Looked up from germline, CDR1 is KGHSH and CDR2 is LQKENI. Trimming stripped 3 bases from V and 6 bases from J, with 12 bases between.